The T cell receptor (beta chain) described here comes from a study of STAT3 mutations in large granular lymphocyte leukemia. About the research overall: Canonical activating STAT3 mutations were detected in roughly half of the longitudinally sequenced T-LGLL patients. Notes on the study in general: TCR clonotype switching after therapy occurred in about 35% of the 18 patients. Every T-LGLL patient had at least one immunodominant TCRbeta clonotype. Clonal expansion was inferred from other time points because no sample existed at each clone's first appearance.

Germline assignment: CDR1 SGHRS and CDR2 YFSETQ. CDR3 length: 12 residues. After removal of 0 bases from V and 8 bases from J, the junction contained 1 base not matched to a gene. TCRbeta libraries averaged approximately 42,000 productive templates per sample. Data came from immunoSEQ multiplex PCR; TCRdb stores just in-frame clones and leaves some out. Of around 4,100 clones in the sample, 62% were seen once. In the case of this clone: Its antigen is undetermined.

The TCR sequence derives from a human donor with T large granular lymphocyte leukemia. Some clones in this sample may be carry-over from other donors' samples. The sequencing sample was made of PBMCs. The V and J genes are TRBV5-1 and TRBJ1-2, with 7 nucleotides matching TRBD1. For the CDR3, the DNA is TGCGCCAGCAGCTTGGGGGACAGCGGCTACACCTTC. It specifies CASSLGDSGYTF.